This T cell receptor beta chain was profiled in a study of identical twins. From germline, CDR1 is SGHDN and CDR2 FVKESK. The V end was cut by 2 bases, the J end by 4 bases, with 3 bases between. The CDR3 is 12 amino acids. This clonotype was counted only a few times. MiXCR, applied by TCRdb to the 5' RACE reads, yields one record per CDR3 protein. The sample holds some 500,000 distinct CDR3 sequences, roughly 13% seen once. This same sample was also taken into another study, of yellow fever vaccine responses in identical twins.

This sequence was found in a woman between 18 and 30 years old in good health. J is TRBJ1-3 and V is TRBV14; the D is unclear. The sequenced sample was CD4+ T cells sorted from blood. The CDR3 bases are TGTGCCAGCAGCCAACGGGGAAACACCATATATTTT. Amino acid sequence: CASSQRGNTIYF.